This T cell receptor beta chain was recorded in a study of T cells in women clearing cervical HPV infection (dated by TCRdb to between 2017 and 2018). About the study as a whole: Cases were about two dozen women with histologically confirmed HPV16-related CIN3 or worse, including a couple of invasive cancers. In the parent cohort, roughly 9,700 women aged 18 or older were enrolled in Guanacaste, Costa Rica, during about 1993 to 1994 and then followed for seven years. Controls were 25 or so women whose single incident HPV16 infection cleared within 12 months without precancer or cancer developing. Since only a few of the women had HLA typing available, the possibility that HLA type was acting as a confounder could not be ruled out. An exploratory proof-of-principle case-control study, nested within the Guanacaste HPV Natural History Study in Costa Rica, was conducted to compare TCR repertoires across cervical HPV16 outcomes. Cases and controls were matched on year of sample collection and on age within five years. Cases had a median age of around 34 years compared with roughly 37 for controls, and baseline characteristics showed no significant differences between the groups. Five blinded duplicates per group were added as quality controls, so that approximately 60 samples were obtained: some 50 participants and around 10 replicates. Case blood was taken at the visit when the lesion was first identified, whereas control blood was taken when infection was no longer detected. For cases, the median interval between lesion detection and blood sampling was over 130 days, with an interquartile range of roughly 90 to 200 days.

With regard to this clone: The specificity of this receptor is unknown. The CDR3 end falls 3 residues outside the read, so it is completed with the germline J gene.

Trimming costs V 2 bases and J 2 bases, and their ends lie 10 bases apart. The CDR3, cysteine through phenylalanine, is 15 amino acids long. Of the CDR3's DNA, 36 bases were read; they are in frame from base 1. According to the germline V gene, CDR1 reads SGHRS and CDR2 reads YFSETQ. The study at large found these results: Cases were distinguished from controls with an estimated AUC of roughly 0.81 by random forest classifiers combining richness and V gene abundances. T-cell numbers per sample were unknown, so richness differences could reflect varying T-cell content rather than repertoire biology. Cases had lower TRBV6-7 relative abundance than controls (roughly 0.12% versus 0.17%; Bonferroni P = 0.0008). Significantly higher TCR repertoire richness was observed in CIN3+ cases than in controls across sequencing depths, whereas no difference in evenness was found. The cross-sectional design could not show whether the associations came before the infection or were a result of it, and neither effector/memory subsets nor HPV-specific T cells were isolated.

Every participant had a single incident cervical HPV16 infection, and women with prevalent HPV16 infections were excluded. Cervical HPV DNA was detected by MY09/MY11 PCR and genotyped by dot-blot hybridization. About 14 mL of heparinized blood were centrifuged, and the buffy coat was split into aliquots, frozen at -30 degrees C, and then kept at -80 degrees C. QIAGEN kits were used to extract genomic DNA from the buffy coat specimens. Using the immunoSEQ assay, multiplex PCR amplified TCR beta CDR3 regions from an average of roughly 1,100 ng of genomic DNA per sample. The assay corrected primer bias using a complete synthetic TCR repertoire to establish an amplification baseline. The amplicons were sequenced using the Illumina platform. Under the source paper's analysis protocol: Sequence errors were corrected by clustering with frequency ratios and a modified nearest-neighbor algorithm, and the sequences were then analyzed in the immunoSEQ Analyzer using IMGT gene definitions. At each rarefaction depth, TCR richness and evenness were averaged across 20 rarefaction repeats, and samples with fewer sequences than that depth were excluded. Wilcoxon rank sum tests with FDR correction were used to compare V, D and J gene relative abundances between the groups. In the blinded duplicates, the intraclass correlation was roughly 96% for TCR richness and averaged around 78% across fewer than 80 gene segments. TCRdb carries this immuneACCESS record with in-frame sequences only. Its versions omit some clonotypes, under half of them owing to an unresolved V gene in the studies checked, with the rest unexplained. D and trimming come from the DNA, and the V and J calls and clone size come from that table. This sample's table lists approximately 18,000 clones. The ten top clones hold approximately 3% of the sample.

This chain joins TRBV5-1 to TRBJ2-2; a tentative D match to TRBD1 spans 6 bases. The source is a woman between 18 and 70 years old with a cervical HPV16 infection that either progressed to CIN3+ or cleared (not recorded which). Material for sequencing was blood buffy coat. The CDR3 sequence is CASSFLQGNTGELFF. The CDR3 DNA, read in part, is TGCGCCAGCAGCTTTTTACAGGGCAACACCGGGGAG.